A single sample is the source of the 25 T cell receptor beta chains below, sequenced in a study of T-cell memory formation after mild COVID-19. TCRdb itself ran the 5' RACE reads through MiXCR, one entry per CDR3 protein. The repertoire includes around 200,000 distinct CDR3 sequences, roughly a fifth of them detected once, and roughly 23% sits in the top ten. Sequenced: PBMCs or a T cell subset sorted from them (not recorded which). These receptors were obtained from an adult woman who had mild COVID-19 (a few samples of this study predate the infection). Cell type and time point are not known.

There are a few counts of this clonotype. This sequence joins TRBV30 and TRBJ2-3; 7 bases map to TRBD2. CDR3 size: 14 residues. V shed 3 bases and J 1 base; nucleotides not matched to a gene: 4. Germline V lookup: CDR1 GTSNPN, CDR2 SVGIG (reference sequence). The CDR3 sequence is CAWRAGDGTDTQYF. CDR3 DNA sequence: TGTGCCTGGAGGGCGGGGGACGGCACAGATACGCAGTATTTT. Full variable domain (outside the CDR3, taken from reference TRBV30 and TRBJ2-3): SQTIHQWPATLVQPVGSPLSLECTVEGTSNPNLYWYRQAAGRGLQLLFYSVGIGQISSEVPQNLSASRPQDRQFILSSKKLLLSDSGFYLCAWRAGDGTDTQYFGPGTRLTVL.

J is TRBJ2-5 and V is TRBV18; D possibly uses TRBD1 or TRBD2 (5 bases each). V shed 4 bases and J shed 3 bases, with 18 bases lying between them. Germline V CDR1 and CDR2: KGHSH, LQKENI. CDR3 length equals 16 residues. In DNA form, the CDR3 reads TGTGCCAGCTCACGGTTGCCCGTGGGGGAGAAAGAGACCCAGTACTTC. It yields the protein CASSRLPVGEKETQYF.

There are a few counts of this clonotype. The gene calls are TRBV5-1 and TRBJ2-7, with D unresolved. Germline V CDR1 and CDR2: SGHRS, YFSETQ. The V and J ends lost 1 base and 3 bases respectively, with 8 bases between them. The CDR3 has 13 amino acids. In DNA, the CDR3 is TGCGCCAGCAGCTTGCGGACCGACTACGAGCAGTACTTC. This sequence encodes CASSLRTDYEQYF.

This clonotype was seen a handful of times. V is TRBV9 and J is TRBJ2-2; tentatively, D is TRBD1 (6 bases). The CDR3 runs to 15 residues. In germline, CDR1 is SGDLS, CDR2 YYNGEE. The ends were cut back, 0 bases at V and 3 bases at J, with 9 bases in the middle. This CDR3 reads CASSVGDTYTGELFF. The CDR3 DNA reads as TGTGCCAGCAGCGTAGGGGACACTTACACCGGGGAGCTGTTTTTT.

This clonotype turned up a few times. The CDR3 is CASSQTVGANVLTF. The DNA of the CDR3 is TGTGCCAGCAGCCAGACAGTTGGGGCCAACGTCCTGACTTTC. The chain joins TRBV3-1 to TRBJ2-6, with D perhaps TRBD1 (5 bases). Trimming shortened V by 3 bases and J by 3 bases, and 6 bases separated the two germline ends. The germline V gene encodes CDR1 LGHDT and CDR2 YNNKEL (reference sequence). The CDR3 totals 14 residues.

V usage is TRBV12-3 or TRBV12-4 and J usage is TRBJ2-1; D may correspond to TRBD1 or TRBD2 (5 bases each). The CDR3 covers 12 residues. The V end lost 4 bases, the J end lost 7 bases, and 8 bases lay between the germline ends. The CDR3 loop reads CASSSWGNEQFF. The CDR3 DNA is TGTGCCAGCAGTTCTTGGGGGAATGAGCAGTTCTTC.

This rearrangement joins TRBV15 to TRBJ2-5; TRBD1 might be the D (6 bases). The CDR3 is 13 residues long. Germline lookup yields CDR1 LNHNV and CDR2 YYDKDF (reference sequence). Between the trimmed V and J ends, which lost 3 bases and 1 base, there was a span of 6 bases. The CDR3 loop reads CATSRDSQETQYF. CDR3 coding DNA: TGTGCCACCAGCAGGGACAGCCAAGAGACCCAGTACTTC.

This clonotype has a count of ten or more. The chain joins TRBV12-3 or TRBV12-4 to TRBJ2-7; possibly TRBD1 for D (6 bases). Trimming removed 8 bases from V and 3 bases from J, with 11 bases in between. CDR3 size: 12 residues. This CDR3 is CASSDRLYEQYF. In DNA, the CDR3 is TGTGCCAGCTCGGACAGACTCTACGAGCAGTACTTC.

J is TRBJ2-1 and V is TRBV7-2; D is perhaps TRBD1 (5 bases). Trimming removed 5 bases from V and 4 bases from J, with 21 bases in between. CDR1 is SGHTA and CDR2 is FQGNSA in the germline V gene. The CDR3 contains 17 residues. DNA of the CDR3: TGTGCCAGCAGCCCCCACGGACACGAACTCGGGTACAATGAGCAGTTCTTC. The encoded protein is CASSPHGHELGYNEQFF.

This clonotype turned up a few times. The rearrangement joins TRBV11-2 to TRBJ2-1; D unresolved. This CDR3 has 13 amino acids. V lost 6 bases to trimming and J lost 7 bases, with 13 bases between them. The germline gives CDR1 SGHAT, CDR2 FQNNGV. The CDR3 protein is CASSQYLGNEQFF. In DNA, the CDR3 is TGTGCCAGCAGTCAATACCTCGGGAATGAGCAGTTCTTC.

In this sample, this clonotype turned up a few times. The chain uses TRBV15 and TRBJ2-5; D is unresolved. This CDR3 is built from 15 residues. V lost 1 base and J lost 2, with 11 bases in between. Germline CDR1 is LNHNV and CDR2 is YYDKDF (reference sequence). The CDR3 protein is CATSRVGGFQETQYF. CDR3 nucleotides: TGTGCCACCAGCAGAGTCGGCGGATTTCAAGAGACCCAGTACTTC.

The rearrangement links TRBV19 to TRBJ1-1; D is perhaps TRBD1 (5 bases). Per germline, CDR1 LNHDA and CDR2 SQIVND (reference sequence). The CDR3 has 11 amino acids. V was trimmed by 5 bases and J by 10 bases, leaving 11 bases between them. The CDR3 reads CASSSGLGAFF. Here the CDR3 DNA reads TGTGCCAGTAGTTCGGGGCTTGGAGCTTTCTTT. The variable domain in full, with the rest retrieved from reference TRBV19 and TRBJ1-1, is DGGITQSPKYLFRKEGQNVTLSCEQNLNHDAMYWYRQDPGQGLRLIYYSQIVNDFQKGDIAEGYSVSREKKESFPLTVTSAQKNPTAFYLCASSSGLGAFFGQGTRLTVV.

This CDR3 reads CASSSPGTNYQETQYF. The CDR3 nucleotides read TGTGCCAGCAGTTCACCCGGGACTAACTACCAAGAGACCCAGTACTTC. The chain carries TRBV12-3 or TRBV12-4 and TRBJ2-5; 7 positions match TRBD2. V shed 4 bases, J shed 0 bases, and the junction held 8 bases outside the gene matches. CDR3 size: 16 residues.

The chain is built from TRBV6-5 and TRBJ1-6; the D is unclear. Trimming took 0 bases from V and 0 from J, leaving 12 bases between them. From germline, CDR1 is MNHEY and CDR2 SVGAGI. The CDR3 totals 18 residues. The CDR3, as DNA: TGTGCCAGCAGTTACTCCTTACCTGAGGGCTCCTATAATTCACCCCTCCACTTT. It specifies CASSYSLPEGSYNSPLHF.

The chain is built from TRBV20-1 and TRBJ2-3; either TRBD1 or TRBD2 may supply D (6 bases each). Germline lookup yields CDR1 DFQATT and CDR2 SNEGSKA (reference sequence). Deletions cut 5 bases from V and 5 bases from J, with 17 bases between. CDR3 length: 14 residues. CDR3 nucleotides: TGCAGTGCTTCATGGGGGGCGCAGGGAGATACGCAGTATTTT. Its protein product is CSASWGAQGDTQYF.

As to this clonotype: Sequence at one end of the junction differs from germline and may be a read error. V gene TRBV28 combines with J gene TRBJ2-5; 7 bases align to TRBD2. This CDR3 has 14 residues. In germline, CDR1 is MDHEN, CDR2 SYDVKM. The CDR3 DNA follows: TGTGCCAGCAGTTTAGAGGGTGCGGGGGACGGCGTCAACTTC. As protein: CASSLEGAGDGVNF. The complete variable domain, with remaining parts taken from reference TRBV28 and TRBJ2-5, reads DVKVTQSSRYLVKRTGEKVFLECVQDMDHENMFWYRQDPGLGLRLIYFSYDVKMKEKGDIPEGYSVSREKKERFSLILESASTNQTSMYLCASSLEGAGDGVNFGPGTRLLVL.

V is TRBV12-3 or TRBV12-4 and J is TRBJ2-5; D gene unclear. CDR3 length equals 12 residues. The germline V and J ends were trimmed by 6 bases and 4 bases, with 9 bases remaining between them. CDR3 sequence: CASSQLPETQYF. In DNA, the CDR3 is TGTGCCAGCAGCCAACTTCCAGAGACCCAGTACTTC.

The chain uses TRBV4-2 and TRBJ1-2, with TRBD1 as a possible D gene (5 bases). Trimming pared 4 bases from V and 6 bases from J, leaving 15 bases between. The germline V gene encodes CDR1 LGHNA and CDR2 YNFKEQ. The CDR3 covers 14 residues. The CDR3 spells CASSPEAGYDGYTF. The DNA of the CDR3 is TGTGCCAGCAGCCCTGAGGCAGGGTATGATGGCTACACCTTC.

This clonotype was picked up a small number of times. The V gene is TRBV29-1, the J gene TRBJ1-1; D not resolved. Deletions cut 6 bases from V and 0 bases from J, with 8 bases between. This CDR3 contains 12 residues. In germline, CDR1 is SQVTM, CDR2 ANQGSEA. As DNA, the CDR3 is TGCAGCGTGGGCACCATGAACACTGAAGCTTTCTTT. It is translated as CSVGTMNTEAFF.

The CDR3 nucleotides read TGTGCCAGCAGCGGAAGGACAGAGCAGTTCTTC. Translated, it gives CASSGRTEQFF. The chain has TRBV11-2 and TRBJ2-1; tentative D call: TRBD1 (5 bases). Germline CDR1 SGHAT, CDR2 FQNNGV. The V and J ends lost 5 bases and 10 bases respectively, with 9 bases between them. The CDR3 loop spans 11 amino acids. Full variable domain (rest looked up from reference TRBV11-2 and TRBJ2-1): EAGVAQSPRYKIIEKRQSVAFWCNPISGHATLYWYQQILGQGPKLLIQFQNNGVVDDSQLPKDRFSAERLKGVDSTLKIQPAKLEDSAVYLCASSGRTEQFFGPGTRLTVL.

This chain links TRBV4-2 with TRBJ2-3; possible D gene TRBD2, 5 bases. This CDR3 has 15 amino acids. Germline CDR1 LGHNA, CDR2 YNFKEQ. Between the trimmed V and J ends, which lost 4 bases and 0 bases, there was a span of 11 bases. In nucleotides, the CDR3 is TGTGCCAGCAGCCTCGAGGGCCTTAGCACAGATACGCAGTATTTT. Translated, it gives CASSLEGLSTDTQYF.

This clonotype was detected a few times. V is TRBV10-3 and J is TRBJ2-5; D gene unclear. V was pared by 0 bases and J by 3 bases, with 14 bases between. CDR1 is ENHRY and CDR2 is SYGVKD in the germline V gene. The CDR3 covers 16 residues. The CDR3 sequence is CAISESVADWEETQYF. The CDR3 bases are TGTGCCATCAGTGAGTCGGTAGCAGACTGGGAAGAGACCCAGTACTTC.

V and J are TRBV6-2 or TRBV6-3 and TRBJ2-1; D gene ambiguous. Germline V gene data show CDR1 as MNHEY and CDR2 as SVGEGT. V was clipped by 2 bases and J by 6 bases, with 8 bases between them. CDR3 length equals 13 residues. The chain's CDR3 is CASSYLYGNEQFF. The CDR3 DNA sequence: TGTGCCAGCAGTTACCTTTATGGCAATGAGCAGTTCTTC.

This chain links TRBV4-3 with TRBJ1-6; D unclear. CDR1 is LGHNA, CDR2 YSLEER, per germline. The germline V and J ends were trimmed by 0 bases and 7 bases, with 13 bases remaining between them. The CDR3 runs to 16 residues. The CDR3 bases are TGCGCCAGCAGCCAAGATCGTATCCAGTTAAATTCACCCCTCCACTTT. Its translation: CASSQDRIQLNSPLHF.

The rearrangement uses TRBV6-5 and TRBJ1-2; no clear D gene. Trimming took off 8 bases at V and 0 bases at J, with 13 bases between the two ends. Germline values: CDR1 MNHEY, CDR2 SVGAGI. This CDR3 spans 14 amino acids. The CDR3 sequence is CASSGGLPNYGYTF. The CDR3 DNA reads as TGTGCCAGCTCTGGAGGGTTACCTAACTATGGCTACACCTTC.